The clone carrying this TCR beta chain was seen repeatedly, ten times or more. This record comes from a study of T-cell reconstitution after alpha-beta-depleted transplantation in children. The CDR3 loop spans 16 amino acids. The V and J ends lost 5 bases and 8 bases respectively, with 22 bases between them. CDR1 is LNHDA, CDR2 SQIVND, per germline (reference sequence). The authors prepared the TCRbeta library with unique molecular identifiers. A single record per CDR3 protein comes from TCRdb applying MiXCR to the PCR reads. The table lists 100,000 to 120,000 distinct CDR3 sequences, over 9% of them singletons.

This TCR was recovered from a human donor who donated a stem cell graft to a child with acute lymphoblastic leukemia. V is TRBV19 and J is TRBJ2-4, with a tentative D call TRBD2 (6 bases). Sample: PBMCs from the stem cell graft donor, taken from the stem cell graft. CDR3 nucleotides: TGTGCCAGTAGTCCCGGCCGGGGGAGTGGTAGGGACATTCAGTACTTC. This gives the protein CASSPGRGSGRDIQYF.